This entry lists 23 T cell receptor beta chains sequenced from one sample in a study of chemoradiotherapy in HPV16-positive cancers (dated by TCRdb to between 2022 and 2023). The protocol used for the library was the immunoSEQ multiplex PCR assay. In its TCRdb copy, this immuneACCESS table keeps in-frame sequences only and misses some clones. Where compared with another copy, unresolved V genes explain less than half of these, and the others have no known cause. The sample table contains around 17,000 clones; only one count was recorded for roughly 91% of them. In total, the top ten clones hold roughly 2.4% of the sample. Source: blood, taken from a patient who underwent chemoradiotherapy. Receptor source: a human donor with HPV-associated anogenital cancer.

The table lists this clone with a few counts. The chain carries TRBV4-1 and TRBJ2-7, with TRBD2 matching over 10 bases. The trim removed 1 base at V and 5 bases at J, leaving 5 bases unmatched. The V gene's germline CDR1 is MGHRA and CDR2 YSYEKL. The length of the CDR3 is 15 residues. The CDR3 DNA is TGCGCCAGCAGCCAAGTTACCAGCGGGAGGGACGAGCAGTACTTC. It encodes CASSQVTSGRDEQYF.

CDR3 sequence reads: CASSSDHLRDKNTEAFF. The CDR3, as DNA: TGTGCCAGCAGCTCCGACCATCTCCGGGACAAGAACACTGAAGCTTTCTTT. V is TRBV5-4 and J is TRBJ1-1; TRBD1 might be the D (6 bases). Trimming shortened V by 3 bases and J by 1 base, and 19 bases separated the two germline ends. The CDR3 is made up of 17 amino acids. The V gene's germline CDR1 is SGHNT and CDR2 YYREEE (reference sequence).

The V call is TRBV4-2, the J call TRBJ1-4; D remains unclear. CDR1 is LGHNA and CDR2 is YNFKEQ in the germline V gene. Deletions cut 0 bases from V and 8 bases from J, with 10 bases between. CDR3 size: 14 residues. The DNA for the CDR3 is TGTGCCAGCAGCCAAGAGTCTGCTCGGGAAAAACTGTTTTTT. This translates into CASSQESAREKLFF.

The chain carries TRBV5-1 and TRBJ1-3; 8 nucleotides line up with TRBD1. The CDR3 is made up of 14 amino acids. Per germline, CDR1 SGHRS and CDR2 YFSETQ. Trimming removed 4 bases from V and 3 bases from J; junction bases left unmatched: 3. The CDR3 DNA reads as TGCGCCAGCAGCCTTGACAGGGGTGGAAACACCATATATTTT. It is translated as CASSLDRGGNTIYF.

The rearrangement joins TRBV19 to TRBJ2-3; D ambiguous. This CDR3 has 14 residues. Trimming stripped 2 bases from V and 2 bases from J, with 8 bases between. CDR1 and CDR2 from the germline V gene are LNHDA and SQIVND (reference sequence). The CDR3, as DNA: TGTGCCAGTAGTATAACGGCTTCCACAGATACGCAGTATTTT. Translated, it gives CASSITASTDTQYF.

The genes are TRBV27 and TRBJ1-1; possibly TRBD1 for D (6 bases). Trimming shortened V by 5 bases and J by 4 bases, and 14 bases separated the two germline ends. CDR1 and CDR2 from the germline V gene are MNHEY and SMNVEV (reference sequence). The CDR3 has 14 amino acids. Written as DNA, the CDR3 is TGTGCCAGCAGTCCCTACAGGGACCCCACTGAAGCTTTCTTT. Amino acids: CASSPYRDPTEAFF.

The chain couples TRBV28 to TRBJ2-2; D unresolved. The length of the CDR3 is 12 residues. Germline loops: CDR1 MDHEN, CDR2 SYDVKM. Between the trimmed V and J ends, which lost 9 bases and 3 bases, there was a span of 8 bases. DNA for the CDR3: TGTGCCAGGGTAAGTTACACCGGGGAGCTGTTTTTT. Its protein is CARVSYTGELFF.

The V gene is TRBV28, the J gene TRBJ2-1, with 8 bases that match TRBD1. CDR3 length: 13 residues. With V trimmed by 8 bases and J by 7 bases, 7 bases remained unmatched. Per the germline V gene, CDR1 is MDHEN and CDR2 is SYDVKM. CDR3 loop: CASSLQGANEQFF. DNA of the CDR3: TGTGCCAGCTCGCTGCAGGGGGCTAATGAGCAGTTCTTC. Supplemented by reference TRBV28 and TRBJ2-1, the full variable domain reads DVKVTQSSRYLVKRTGEKVFLECVQDMDHENMFWYRQDPGLGLRLIYFSYDVKMKEKGDIPEGYSVSREKKERFSLILESASTNQTSMYLCASSLQGANEQFFGPGTRLTVL.

The chain recombines TRBV14 with TRBJ2-1, with D unclear. The length of the CDR3 is 15 residues. The V end lost 4 bases, the J end lost 4 bases, and 14 bases lay between the germline ends. Germline V gene sequence: CDR1 SGHDN, CDR2 FVKESK. Here the CDR3 DNA reads TGTGCCAGCAGCCGGGTGGGGTTATTTTACAATGAGCAGTTCTTC. Translation: CASSRVGLFYNEQFF.

This clone was picked up one time. This rearrangement joins TRBV15 to TRBJ1-4; 10 bases match TRBD1. This CDR3 spans 18 amino acids. The V gene end was trimmed by 1 base and the J gene end by 7 bases; junction bases not matched to a gene: 12. From germline, CDR1 is LNHNV and CDR2 YYDKDF (reference sequence). CDR3 bases: TGTGCCACCAGCAGAGGCCGAGGGACAGGGGCTGAGACTGAAAAACTGTTTTTT. Its translation is CATSRGRGTGAETEKLFF.

This rearrangement joins TRBV2 to TRBJ1-2; perhaps TRBD1 as D (6 bases). Trimming pared 5 bases from V and 2 bases from J, leaving 12 bases between. The CDR3 loop spans 14 amino acids. Looked up from germline, CDR1 is SNHLY and CDR2 is FYNNEI. The CDR3 protein is CASSNNRVNYGYTF. For the CDR3, the DNA is TGTGCCAGCAGTAACAACAGGGTGAACTATGGCTACACCTTC.

The V call is TRBV2, the J call TRBJ1-5; no clear D gene. V was cut by 6 bases and J by 2 bases, with 11 bases left in between. The CDR3 length is 14 residues. In germline, CDR1 is SNHLY, CDR2 FYNNEI. CDR3 coding DNA: TGTGCCAGCAGAAGTCCGCGAGGCAATCAGCCCCAGCATTTT. It translates to CASRSPRGNQPQHF.

The J gene is TRBJ2-6, the V gene TRBV28; no definite D call. This CDR3 is built from 11 residues. Per the germline V gene, CDR1 is MDHEN and CDR2 is SYDVKM. V shed 11 bases and J shed 2 bases, with 4 bases lying between them. The chain's CDR3 is CAVAGANVLTF. The DNA for the CDR3 is TGTGCCGTTGCTGGGGCCAACGTCCTGACTTTC.

The V and J genes are TRBV10-2 and TRBJ1-1; D unresolved. Looked up from germline, CDR1 is WSHSY and CDR2 is SAAADI. CDR3 length: 13 residues. Trimming removed 0 bases from V and 2 bases from J, with 4 bases in between. CDR3 nucleotide sequence: TGCGCCAGCAGTGAGTCGATAAACACTGAAGCTTTCTTT. It yields the protein CASSESINTEAFF.

V and J are TRBV15 and TRBJ1-4; D unresolved. The V gene lost 3 bases and the J gene lost 2 bases, with 13 bases spanning the gap. Germline V gene sequence: CDR1 LNHNV, CDR2 YYDKDF (reference sequence). The length of the CDR3 is 16 residues. The CDR3 sequence is CATSSMEGRTNEKLFF. In DNA form, the CDR3 reads TGTGCCACCAGCAGTATGGAGGGTCGGACTAATGAAAAACTGTTTTTT.

The chain recombines TRBV7-9 with TRBJ1-4, with D unresolved. CDR3 length: 14 residues. V was shortened by 3 bases and J by 6 bases, with 11 bases between the two germline ends. Germline V gives CDR1 SEHNR, CDR2 FQNEAQ (reference sequence). The CDR3 is CASSFVNRDEKLFF. In DNA form, the CDR3 reads TGTGCCAGCAGCTTCGTAAATCGGGATGAAAAACTGTTTTTT.

The rearrangement links TRBV4-2 to TRBJ2-1; D tentatively reads TRBD1 or TRBD2 (5 bases each). Trimming removed 5 bases at V and 8 bases at J, with 16 bases between. CDR3 length: 14 amino acids. Germline loops: CDR1 LGHNA, CDR2 YNFKEQ. The CDR3 spells CASSVPGTAHEQFF. CDR3 nucleotides: TGTGCCAGCAGCGTCCCCGGGACCGCCCATGAGCAGTTCTTC.

The V call is TRBV10-1, the J call TRBJ1-2; D is possibly TRBD1 (6 bases). Germline V CDR1 and CDR2: WNHNN, SYGVQD (reference sequence). The CDR3 extends over 13 amino acids. The germline V and J ends were trimmed by 4 bases and 10 bases, with 16 bases remaining between them. CDR3 bases: TGCGCCAGCAGTGGAGGACAGACAGGTTCCTACACCTTC. This gives the protein CASSGGQTGSYTF.

J is TRBJ2-1 and V is TRBV5-4, with D possibly being TRBD2 (5 bases). V shed 0 bases and J shed 9 bases, with 7 bases lying between them. Germline CDR1 is SGHNT and CDR2 is YYREEE (reference sequence). This CDR3 spans 12 amino acids. CDR3 DNA: TGTGCCAGCAGCTTGGCTCGGGGTGAGCAGTTCTTC. Translated: CASSLARGEQFF.

Notes on this clone: Within the sample, other DNA sequences also encode this same CDR3. This sequence joins TRBV7-9 and TRBJ2-3; the D gene is possibly TRBD1 (5 bases). Germline lookup yields CDR1 SEHNR and CDR2 FQNEAQ (reference sequence). This CDR3 is 14 amino acids long. Trimming stripped 7 bases from V and 0 bases from J, with 11 bases between. The CDR3: CASTRTFSTDTQYF. In DNA, the CDR3 is TGTGCCAGCACCCGGACATTTAGCACAGATACGCAGTATTTT.

This rearrangement joins TRBV30 to TRBJ1-1; D perhaps matches TRBD1 (5 bases). The CDR3 contains 11 residues. V was trimmed by 3 bases and J by 4 bases, leaving 6 bases between them. Germline V CDR1 and CDR2: GTSNPN, SVGIG (reference sequence). Written as DNA, the CDR3 is TGTGCCTGGAGGGGGCCCACTGAAGCTTTCTTT. This sequence encodes CAWRGPTEAFF. Looking up the rest from reference TRBV30 and TRBJ1-1 gives the full variable domain: SQTIHQWPATLVQPVGSPLSLECTVEGTSNPNLYWYRQAAGRGLQLLFYSVGIGQISSEVPQNLSASRPQDRQFILSSKKLLLSDSGFYLCAWRGPTEAFFGQGTRLTVV.

This chain uses TRBV4-1 with TRBJ2-7, with D tentatively TRBD2 (6 bases). Per germline, CDR1 MGHRA and CDR2 YSYEKL. This CDR3 has 16 amino acids. The V gene lost 1 base and the J gene lost 3 bases, with 16 bases spanning the gap. The CDR3 nucleotides read TGCGCCAGCAGCCAAGTTTATGCTAGCGCAAACTACGAGCAGTACTTC. It encodes CASSQVYASANYEQYF.

This rearrangement joins TRBV7-3 to TRBJ1-1; D possibly corresponds to TRBD1 (5 bases). The V gene's germline CDR1 is SGHTA and CDR2 FQGTGA. The CDR3 loop spans 14 amino acids. Trimming took 4 bases from V and 1 from J, leaving 10 bases between them. CDR3 residues: CASSSGHANTEAFF. In DNA, the CDR3 is TGTGCCAGCAGCTCCGGACACGCGAACACTGAAGCTTTCTTT.